A single T cell receptor beta chain is shown here with its context. The TCR beta repertoire was assessed by survey-level immunoSEQ sequencing. Here immunoSEQ multiplex PCR was the method, and the copy in TCRdb shows in-frame clones only, minus some. The data show 45,000 to 60,000 clones, approximately 95% seen once. Germline CDR1 reads LNHDA; CDR2 reads SQIVND (reference sequence). CDR3 length equals 17 residues. V trimming: 7 bases; J trimming: 4 bases; junction bases outside the gene matches: 10. The sample was PBMCs. The sequence was obtained from a man aged 40-49 years with rheumatoid arthritis. The V gene is TRBV19, the J gene TRBJ2-6, with TRBD1 matching 10 bases. The CDR3 coding sequence is TGTGCCAGTACCCCCGGGACAGGGGCTGCCGGGGCCAACGTCCTGACTTTC. It encodes CASTPGTGAAGANVLTF.